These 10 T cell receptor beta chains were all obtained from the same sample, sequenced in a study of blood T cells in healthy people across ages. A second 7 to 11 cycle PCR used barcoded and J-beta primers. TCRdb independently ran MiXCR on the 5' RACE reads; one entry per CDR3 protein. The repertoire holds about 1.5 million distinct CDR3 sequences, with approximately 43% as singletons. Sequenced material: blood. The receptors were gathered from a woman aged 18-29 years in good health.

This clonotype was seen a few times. CDR3 residues: CATFCGRAYEQYF. CDR3 nucleotides: TGTGCCACTTTTTGTGGGAGGGCCTACGAGCAGTACTTC. This chain links TRBV21-1 with TRBJ2-7. TRBV21-1 is an annotated pseudogene. The CDR3 has 13 amino acids.

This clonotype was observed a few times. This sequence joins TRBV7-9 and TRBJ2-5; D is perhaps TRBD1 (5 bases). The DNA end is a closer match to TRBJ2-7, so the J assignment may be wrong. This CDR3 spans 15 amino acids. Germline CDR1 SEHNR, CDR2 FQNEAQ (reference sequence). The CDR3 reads CASSLAAGREYEQYF. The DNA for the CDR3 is TGTGCCAGCAGCTTAGCAGCAGGGCGTGAGTACGAGCAGTACTTC.

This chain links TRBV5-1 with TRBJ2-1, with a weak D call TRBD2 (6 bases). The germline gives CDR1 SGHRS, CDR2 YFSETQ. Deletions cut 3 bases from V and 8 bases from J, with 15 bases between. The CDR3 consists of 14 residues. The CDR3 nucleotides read TGCGCCAGCAGCTCCGCGACTAGTCTGGATGAGCAGTTCTTC. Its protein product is CASSSATSLDEQFF.

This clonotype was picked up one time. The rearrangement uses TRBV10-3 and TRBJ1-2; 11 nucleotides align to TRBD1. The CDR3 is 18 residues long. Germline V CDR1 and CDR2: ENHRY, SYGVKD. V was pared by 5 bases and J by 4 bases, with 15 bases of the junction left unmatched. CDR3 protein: CAISLLLRDRGTFYGYTF. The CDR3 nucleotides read TGTGCCATCAGTCTCCTTCTCCGGGACAGGGGGACTTTCTATGGCTACACCTTC.

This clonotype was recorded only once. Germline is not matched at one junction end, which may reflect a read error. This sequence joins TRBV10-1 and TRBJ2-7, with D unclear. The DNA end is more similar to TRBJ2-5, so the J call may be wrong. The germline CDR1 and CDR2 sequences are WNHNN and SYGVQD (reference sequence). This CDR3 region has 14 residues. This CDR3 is CASRESRLRETQYF. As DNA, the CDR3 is TGCGCCAGCAGGGAGTCGCGGTTACGGGAGACCCAGTACTTC.

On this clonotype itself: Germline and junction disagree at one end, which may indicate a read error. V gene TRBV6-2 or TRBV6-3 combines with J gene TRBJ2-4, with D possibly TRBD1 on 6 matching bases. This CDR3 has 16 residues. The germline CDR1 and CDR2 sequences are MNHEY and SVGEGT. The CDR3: CASSPQGRGAKNIQDF. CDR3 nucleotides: TGTGCCAGCAGTCCCCAGGGGCGTGGAGCCAAAAACATTCAGGACTTC.

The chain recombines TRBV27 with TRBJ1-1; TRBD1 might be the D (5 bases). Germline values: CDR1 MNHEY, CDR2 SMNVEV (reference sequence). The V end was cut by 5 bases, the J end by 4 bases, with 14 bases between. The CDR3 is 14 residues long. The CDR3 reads CASSQRGIGTEAFF. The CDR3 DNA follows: TGTGCCAGCAGTCAGAGGGGAATCGGCACTGAAGCTTTCTTT.

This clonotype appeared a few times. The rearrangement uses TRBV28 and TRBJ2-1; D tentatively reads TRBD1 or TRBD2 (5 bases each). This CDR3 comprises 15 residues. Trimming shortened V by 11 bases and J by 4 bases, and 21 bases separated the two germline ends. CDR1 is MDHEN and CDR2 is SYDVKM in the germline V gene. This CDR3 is CAGASRGSLYNEQFF. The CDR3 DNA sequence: TGTGCCGGGGCTTCTCGGGGCTCTCTTTACAATGAGCAGTTCTTC. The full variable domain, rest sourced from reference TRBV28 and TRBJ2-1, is DVKVTQSSRYLVKRTGEKVFLECVQDMDHENMFWYRQDPGLGLRLIYFSYDVKMKEKGDIPEGYSVSREKKERFSLILESASTNQTSMYLCAGASRGSLYNEQFFGPGTRLTVL.

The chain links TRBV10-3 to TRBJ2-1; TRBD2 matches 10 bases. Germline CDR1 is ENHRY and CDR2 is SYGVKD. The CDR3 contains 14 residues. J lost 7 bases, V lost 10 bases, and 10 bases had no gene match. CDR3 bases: TGTGCCAGTGAGCAGGGACTAGCGCCTAATGAGCAGTTCTTC. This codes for CASEQGLAPNEQFF.

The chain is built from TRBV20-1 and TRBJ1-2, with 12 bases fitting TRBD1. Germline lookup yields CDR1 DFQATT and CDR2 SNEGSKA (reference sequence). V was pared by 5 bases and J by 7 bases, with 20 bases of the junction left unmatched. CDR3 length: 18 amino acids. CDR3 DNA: TGCAGTGCTGGCAAAAGGGGACAGGGGGCCTCCGCTCACGGTGGCTACACCTTC. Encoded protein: CSAGKRGQGASAHGGYTF.